This T cell receptor beta chain was sequenced for a study of T cell responses to AZD1222 COVID-19 vaccine. Turning to this clone: Its antigen remains unknown.

Study-level results: Researchers report vaccine-associated CD4 TCRs spanning spike, with dominance at 160-218 and 743-854. No day 14 peak samples; only post-peak repertoires were characterized.

Measured with immunoSEQ multiplex PCR; TCRdb has only the in-frame clones, and not every one. The data show about 68,000 clones, with around nine tenths seen just once and under 8.5% held by the top ten. The CDR3 loop spans 16 amino acids. Looked up from germline, CDR1 is SGHRS and CDR2 is YFSETQ. V lost 4 bases to trimming and J lost 3 bases; unmatched junction nucleotides: 5. The rearrangement joins TRBV5-1 to TRBJ2-1, with 12 bases lining up with TRBD2. The source material was peripheral blood, sampled on day 0 of AZD1222 vaccination. This receptor was obtained from an adult in good health. CDR3 loop: CASSLGLAGSYNEQFF. In DNA form, the CDR3 reads TGCGCCAGCAGCCTCGGACTAGCGGGAAGCTACAATGAGCAGTTCTTC.